This T cell receptor beta chain was identified during a study of neurological immune-mediated disorders. Study as a whole: Multiple sclerosis patients numbering about 34 comprised some 30 relapsing-remitting and 3 secondary progressive patients.

This clonotype has a count of ten or more. What it binds is unknown. CDR1 is MDHEN, CDR2 SYDVKM, per germline. CDR3 length: 16 amino acids. Trimming removed 6 bases at V and 6 bases at J, with 21 bases between. Every sequencing run drew on 15-18 subjects and yielded over 160 million TCR-beta sequences. TCRdb passed the 5' RACE reads through MiXCR, listing each CDR3 protein once. The sample gives 39,000 or so distinct CDR3 sequences, about 2.3% of which show up once; around 10% is in the top ten. Study-wide findings and caveats: None of the CDR3 amino acid sequences in expanded clones turned up in more than one subject, which points to private repertoires in all groups.

The sequence was collected from a man younger than 40 with multiple sclerosis. The gene calls are TRBV28 and TRBJ2-1, with TRBD2 as a possible D gene (5 bases). The material sequenced was PBMCs. The CDR3 region is CASSGLVGYGGNEQFF. The CDR3 DNA reads TGTGCCAGCAGCGGACTTGTGGGGTATGGCGGCAATGAGCAGTTCTTC. The complete variable domain, with remaining parts taken from reference TRBV28 and TRBJ2-1, reads DVKVTQSSRYLVKRTGEKVFLECVQDMDHENMFWYRQDPGLGLRLIYFSYDVKMKEKGDIPEGYSVSREKKERFSLILESASTNQTSMYLCASSGLVGYGGNEQFFGPGTRLTVL.